This entry is about one TCR beta chain. Its antigen has not been determined. No much larger clone exists at a distance of one base, and base qualities are not known. For sequencing of the TCRbeta CDR3 region, genomic DNA was extracted from the sorted cells. TCRbeta CDR3 regions were sequenced using the immunoSEQ Assay. This is the immuneACCESS table as TCRdb keeps it, with only in-frame sequences that have V and J called. A part of the clones is gone; compared with another copy, unresolved V genes explain less than half, and the rest is unexplained. A total of tens of thousands of clones appear in this sample, 88% of them only once. The top ten hold more than 0.25% of the sample. CDR1 SGHKS and CDR2 YYEKEE were looked up in the germline V gene (reference sequence). V gives up 3 bases and J gives up 7 bases, and the segment between their germline ends measures 22 bases. The CDR3 measures 16 amino acids from cysteine to phenylalanine. The CDR3 DNA has 48 bases and is translated from base 1.

This specimen comes from a study of OX40 agonist ivuxolimab in advanced cancers. Background on the whole study: Ivuxolimab, which targeted the costimulatory receptor OX40 (CD134), was an agonistic, fully human IgG2 monoclonal antibody. Of the roughly 52 patients in dose escalation, about 20 had hepatocellular carcinoma, about 15 had melanoma, 9 had renal cell carcinoma and 9 had head and neck cancer. Intravenous ivuxolimab was administered to patients every 2 weeks at six dose levels: 0.01, 0.1, 0.3, 1.5, 3 and 10 mg/kg. In the dose-escalation cohort, roughly 82% of patients were male, and the mean age was 60 years with a range of about 20 to 80. Partial responses were achieved by three dose-escalation patients, of whom one had hepatocellular carcinoma and two had cutaneous melanoma. Patients were allowed to have had prior anti-PD-1, anti-PD-L1 or anti-CTLA-4 therapy, and 40% of the dose-escalation patients had been treated with checkpoint inhibitors. The paper covers the monotherapy dose-escalation part of the phase I ivuxolimab trial, which included N = 52 patients. The purpose of peripheral TCRbeta sequencing was to test whether ivuxolimab changed TCR sequence diversity and led to clonal T-cell expansion. The paper's findings and limits, for the study overall: In the 0.1-3.0 mg/kg groups, partial responders were among the patients with the lowest normalized peripheral clonal expansion, particularly in CD8+ T cells. Low levels of normalized T-cell clonal expansion were also seen in some nonresponding patients. At doses from 0.1 to 3.0 mg/kg, clonal expansion was seen in both CD4+ and CD8+ blood T cells between baseline and week 6. Antigen specificity was not determined for the clonally expanded peripheral T cells. After ivuxolimab, CD8+ T cells had more expanded clones than CD4+ T cells on average.

Patients with autoimmune disease history or receiving systemic immunosuppression were excluded from the trial. Peripheral blood for TCR sequencing was drawn from every dose cohort at baseline, at cycle 4 day 1 and at cycle 7 day 1. The samples were taken from a phase I, first-in-human, multicenter, open-label dose-escalation trial of ivuxolimab. Adults with locally advanced or metastatic melanoma, renal cell, hepatocellular, or head and neck squamous cell carcinoma were enrolled in the trial. CD4+ and CD8+ T cells were sorted separately from peripheral blood before TCR sequencing. This specimen was CD4+ or CD8+ T cells sorted from blood, taken in a trial of the OX40 agonist ivuxolimab. This receptor chain uses TRBV5-5 and TRBJ1-1; TRBD1 could be the D gene, as 5 bases match. This TCR derives from an adult with an advanced solid tumor such as melanoma, head and neck, liver or kidney cancer. The CDR3 is CASSSSPGSGKGEAFF. The base sequence is TGTGCCAGCAGCTCCTCACCTGGATCAGGGAAGGGTGAAGCTTTCTTT.